The 5 T cell receptor beta chains below come from one sample, sequenced in a study of cytomegalovirus exposure and HLA in healthy donors. The PCR used 60 Vbeta and 13 Jbeta primers. The protocol was immunoSEQ multiplex PCR, while the TCRdb copy is restricted to in-frame clones and leaves out a portion. The sample includes 75,000 to 95,000 clones. Sequenced input: PBMCs. The receptors stem from a woman in her sixties in good health and CMV-seronegative.

This CDR3 reads CASSPGTSGSGQETQYF. The CDR3 DNA follows: TGCGCCAGCAGTCCCGGGACTAGCGGGTCCGGTCAAGAGACCCAGTACTTC. This sequence joins TRBV5-1 and TRBJ2-5; TRBD2 agrees at 12 bases. CDR3 length: 17 residues. J gave up 2 bases and V 5 bases, and 10 bases lay outside the gene matches. The germline V gene encodes CDR1 SGHRS and CDR2 YFSETQ.

The CDR3 spells CASSSGTGTQETQYF. The DNA for the CDR3 is TGTGCCAGCAGCTCTGGGACAGGGACCCAAGAGACCCAGTACTTC. The J gene is TRBJ2-5, the V gene TRBV11-3; 9 nucleotides match TRBD1. Trimming cost V 4 bases and J 1 base; bases outside gene matches: 4. This CDR3 comprises 15 residues. Germline lookup yields CDR1 SGHNT and CDR2 YENEEA.

The chain is built from TRBV29-1 and TRBJ2-6; D gene uncertain. Trimming pared 6 bases from V and 0 bases from J, leaving 9 bases between. Germline assignment: CDR1 SQVTM and CDR2 ANQGSEA. The CDR3 covers 14 residues. CDR3 nucleotide sequence: TGCAGCGTCGCCCCAGACTCTGGGGCCAACGTCCTGACTTTC. Protein: CSVAPDSGANVLTF.

The chain employs TRBV7-9 and TRBJ2-2; 8 bases are shared with TRBD2. Looked up from germline, CDR1 is SEHNR and CDR2 is FQNEAQ (reference sequence). V was clipped by 3 bases and J by 2 bases; unmatched bases: 14. The CDR3 length is 19 residues. Here the CDR3 reads CASSFFPRPGGVNTGELFF. In DNA form, the CDR3 reads TGTGCCAGCAGCTTTTTTCCCCGGCCGGGAGGGGTAAACACCGGGGAGCTGTTTTTT.

The rearrangement joins TRBV4-1 to TRBJ1-1; 10 bases map to TRBD1. Germline-derived CDR1 and CDR2 are MGHRA and YSYEKL. This CDR3 spans 15 amino acids. V lost 1 base to trimming and J lost 4 bases; unmatched junction nucleotides: 3. The CDR3 DNA reads as TGCGCCAGCAGCCAAGGACAGGGGGCAGTCACTGAAGCTTTCTTT. Translation: CASSQGQGAVTEAFF.